Detailed here is one T cell receptor beta chain. This record belongs to a study of OX40 agonist ivuxolimab in advanced cancers. The overall study: Patients were treated with intravenous ivuxolimab, dosed at 0.01 to 10 mg/kg and infused every 2 weeks.

TCRdb's copy holds only in-frame clones and misses some; the assay was immunoSEQ multiplex PCR. This sample carries tens of thousands of clones, 94% of them seen once, and the ten largest clones take 9% to 15%. CDR1 is MNHEY and CDR2 is SMNVEV in the germline V gene (reference sequence). V was trimmed by 5 bases and J by 4 bases, leaving 14 bases between them. This CDR3 region has 14 residues. The sample consisted of CD4+ or CD8+ T cells sorted from blood, taken in a trial of the OX40 agonist ivuxolimab. The chain recombines TRBV27 with TRBJ1-2; D remains unclear. This TCR came from an adult with an advanced solid tumor such as melanoma, head and neck, liver or kidney cancer. CDR3: CASSHVAGPYGYTF. CDR3 nucleotides: TGTGCCAGCAGTCACGTGGCAGGCCCCTATGGCTACACCTTC.